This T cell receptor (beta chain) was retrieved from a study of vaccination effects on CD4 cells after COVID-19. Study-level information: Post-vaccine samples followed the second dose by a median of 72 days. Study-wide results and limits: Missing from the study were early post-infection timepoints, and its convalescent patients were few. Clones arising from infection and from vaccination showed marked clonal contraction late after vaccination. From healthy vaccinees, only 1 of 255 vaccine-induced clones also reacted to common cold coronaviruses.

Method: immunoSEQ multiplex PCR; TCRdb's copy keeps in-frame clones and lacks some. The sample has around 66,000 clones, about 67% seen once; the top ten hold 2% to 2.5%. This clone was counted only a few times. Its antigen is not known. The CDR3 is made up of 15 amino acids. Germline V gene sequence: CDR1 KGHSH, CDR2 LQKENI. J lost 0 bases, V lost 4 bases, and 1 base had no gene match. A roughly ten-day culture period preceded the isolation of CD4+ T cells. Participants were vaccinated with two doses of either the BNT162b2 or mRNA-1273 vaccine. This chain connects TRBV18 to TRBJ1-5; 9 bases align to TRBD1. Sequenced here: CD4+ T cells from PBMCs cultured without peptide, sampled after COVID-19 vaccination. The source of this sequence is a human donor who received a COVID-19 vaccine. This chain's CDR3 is CASSLTGGSNQPQHF. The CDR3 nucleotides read TGTGCCAGCTCACTGACAGGGGGTAGCAATCAGCCCCAGCATTTT. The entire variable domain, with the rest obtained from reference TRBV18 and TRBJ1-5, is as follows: NAGVMQNPRHLVRRRGQEARLRCSPMKGHSHVYWYRQLPEEGLKFMVYLQKENIIDESGMPKERFSAEFPKEGPSILRIQQVVRGDSAAYFCASSLTGGSNQPQHFGDGTRLSIL.